The 22 T cell receptor beta chains in this list originate from one sample, sequenced in a study of blood T cell repertoires in COVID-19. Clones were read by immunoSEQ multiplex PCR, and TCRdb kept only the in-frame ones, dropping some. This table has 380,000 or so clones, roughly 90% appearing once. Specimen: peripheral blood. These receptors originate from a middle-aged man with acute or convalescent COVID-19.

This clone was detected once. This chain connects TRBV11-3 to TRBJ2-7, with 12 bases fitting TRBD2. Germline CDR1 SGHNT, CDR2 YENEEA. J was trimmed by 5 bases and V by 5 bases; bases with no gene match: 7. The CDR3 runs 15 residues. The CDR3, as DNA: TGTGCCAGCAGCAAGAGACTAGCGGGAGTCAACGAGCAGTACTTC. Protein sequence: CASSKRLAGVNEQYF.

The chain is built from TRBV28 and TRBJ2-3; TRBD1 agrees at 9 bases. The CDR3 is 14 residues long. The V gene's germline CDR1 is MDHEN and CDR2 SYDVKM. V lost 6 bases and J lost 3; bases outside the gene matches: 4. CDR3 coding DNA: TGTGCCAGCAGATGGACAGGGGCGACAGATACGCAGTATTTT. Its translation: CASRWTGATDTQYF.

The V and J genes are TRBV7-6 and TRBJ2-7; 9 nucleotides align to TRBD1. Germline lookup yields CDR1 SGHVS and CDR2 FNYEAQ. V shed 5 bases, J shed 7 bases, and the junction held 12 bases outside the gene matches. The CDR3 is 15 residues long. The CDR3 protein is CASSPRQGVYVEQYF. CDR3 DNA sequence: TGTGCCAGCAGCCCCCGACAGGGGGTCTACGTGGAGCAGTACTTC.

The rearrangement links TRBV27 to TRBJ2-7; 7 positions agree with TRBD1. This CDR3 is built from 16 residues. V lost 5 bases and J lost 4; bases outside the gene matches: 14. Germline CDR1 is MNHEY and CDR2 is SMNVEV (reference sequence). The CDR3 loop reads CASSPRQGPPFYEQYF. The CDR3 DNA reads as TGTGCCAGCAGTCCACGACAGGGCCCTCCTTTTTACGAGCAGTACTTC.

V and J are TRBV28 and TRBJ1-1, with D possibly being TRBD1 (6 bases). Trimming stripped 3 bases from V and 11 bases from J, with 10 bases between. Looked up from germline, CDR1 is MDHEN and CDR2 is SYDVKM. CDR3 size: 11 residues. The CDR3 coding sequence is TGTGCCAGCAGTTTCGGGGACATGGCTTTCTTT. Translation: CASSFGDMAFF. The entire variable domain, with the rest obtained from reference TRBV28 and TRBJ1-1, is as follows: DVKVTQSSRYLVKRTGEKVFLECVQDMDHENMFWYRQDPGLGLRLIYFSYDVKMKEKGDIPEGYSVSREKKERFSLILESASTNQTSMYLCASSFGDMAFFGQGTRLTVV.

The V gene is TRBV3-1 (or the pseudogene TRBV3-2), the J gene TRBJ1-6; tentatively, D is TRBD1 (5 bases). The ends were cut back, 7 bases at V and 9 bases at J, with 13 bases in the middle. The CDR3 length is 13 residues. The germline V gene encodes CDR1 LGHDT and CDR2 YNNKEL (reference sequence). This CDR3 is CASTSGGGSPLHF. CDR3 nucleotide sequence: TGTGCCAGCACGAGCGGGGGAGGTTCACCCCTCCACTTT.

The chain links TRBV12-5 to TRBJ2-7, with 9 bases lining up with TRBD2. The CDR3 sequence is 16 residues long. CDR1 LGHNT and CDR2 FRNRAP come from the germline V gene. The V segment lost 6 bases and the J segment 3 bases; nucleotides outside the gene matches: 12. The CDR3 bases are TGTGCTAGTGGCCCTCCGCGGCGGGAGGGCCTCTACGAGCAGTACTTC. Translated, it gives CASGPPRREGLYEQYF.

The chain uses TRBV14 and TRBJ2-7; tentatively, D is TRBD2 (6 bases). Germline assignment: CDR1 SGHDN and CDR2 FVKESK. The length of the CDR3 is 14 residues. Trimming stripped 0 bases from V and 3 bases from J, with 9 bases between. The CDR3 is CASSQDRESYEQYF. DNA for the CDR3: TGTGCCAGCAGCCAAGACCGGGAGAGCTACGAGCAGTACTTC.

The chain recombines TRBV6-1 with TRBJ1-1; 11 bases are a match to TRBD1. V lost 3 bases to trimming and J lost 4 bases; unmatched junction nucleotides: 10. This CDR3 region has 17 residues. Germline V gene data show CDR1 as MNHNS and CDR2 as SASEGT. The CDR3 region is CASSDLSDRGLLTEAFF. The CDR3 nucleotides read TGTGCCAGCAGTGATTTATCGGACAGGGGGCTGCTCACTGAAGCTTTCTTT.

The chain recombines TRBV3-1 (or the pseudogene TRBV3-2) with TRBJ1-2; 10 nucleotides match TRBD1. V lost 5 bases to trimming and J lost 3 bases; unmatched junction nucleotides: 6. The germline CDR1 and CDR2 sequences are LGHDT and YNNKEL (reference sequence). This CDR3 spans 15 amino acids. This CDR3 reads CASSKGQGGDYGYTF. The CDR3, as DNA: TGTGCCAGCAGCAAAGGACAGGGGGGTGACTATGGCTACACCTTC.

The chain carries TRBV28 and TRBJ1-5, with D possibly being TRBD1 (6 bases). The germline V gene encodes CDR1 MDHEN and CDR2 SYDVKM. V lost 6 bases and J 6 bases, leaving 18 bases between the germline ends. This CDR3 is built from 15 residues. CDR3 bases: TGTGCCAGCAGGTTTGCATCAGGGGCGTTTCAGCCCCAGCATTTT. Translated, it gives CASRFASGAFQPQHF.

The chain employs TRBV28 and TRBJ1-3; D is uncertain. The germline gives CDR1 MDHEN, CDR2 SYDVKM. V was clipped by 2 bases and J by 0 bases, with 11 bases between them. CDR3 size: 16 residues. The CDR3 region is CASSLNLRISGNTIYF. CDR3 DNA: TGTGCCAGCAGTTTAAACCTGCGAATCTCTGGAAACACCATATATTTT.

This clone was counted once. The chain employs TRBV28 and TRBJ1-1, with 9 bases identical to TRBD1. Trimming took 4 bases from V and 2 from J; bases not matched to a gene: 2. The CDR3 sequence is 14 residues long. The germline V gene encodes CDR1 MDHEN and CDR2 SYDVKM. CDR3 DNA: TGTGCCAGCAGTTCGGGACAGGGCAACACTGAAGCTTTCTTT. Protein sequence: CASSSGQGNTEAFF.

The V and J genes are TRBV10-3 and TRBJ1-1, with 7 bases identical to TRBD1. The CDR3 is made up of 13 amino acids. The germline V gene encodes CDR1 ENHRY and CDR2 SYGVKD. With 10 bases clipped from V and 6 bases from J, the junction kept 11 bases outside the gene matches. The CDR3 protein is CATKDRILPEAFF. DNA for the CDR3: TGTGCCACGAAGGACAGGATCCTTCCTGAAGCTTTCTTT.

V usage is TRBV9 and J usage is TRBJ2-1; D is undetermined. Germline CDR1 reads SGDLS; CDR2 reads YYNGEE. The V gene lost 0 bases and the J gene lost 5 bases, with 12 bases spanning the gap. CDR3 length: 15 amino acids. The CDR3 is CASSVAASVDNEQFF. In DNA, the CDR3 is TGTGCCAGCAGCGTAGCTGCGTCCGTTGACAATGAGCAGTTCTTC.

The V gene is TRBV6-4, the J gene TRBJ2-7, with a possible D match to TRBD1 (6 bases). Looked up from germline, CDR1 is MRHNA and CDR2 is SNTAGT. The CDR3 loop spans 14 amino acids. V was trimmed by 8 bases and J by 1 base, leaving 15 bases between them. The CDR3 DNA reads as TGTGCCAGCTCCAGGGGTGCGGATTCCTACGAGCAGTACTTC. Its protein product is CASSRGADSYEQYF.

This clone was seen only once. The chain is built from TRBV14 and TRBJ2-3; perhaps TRBD2 as D (6 bases). V lost 6 bases and J lost 2, with 15 bases in between. The CDR3 runs to 15 residues. Germline V gene lookup returns CDR1 SGHDN and CDR2 FVKESK. DNA of the CDR3: TGTGCCAGCAGTTTCGGGAGACTAGTCACAGATACGCAGTATTTT. It translates to CASSFGRLVTDTQYF.

Only a few counts were recorded for this clone. V usage is TRBV7-8 and J usage is TRBJ1-6, with TRBD1 matching over 9 bases. Germline-derived CDR1 and CDR2 are SGHVS and FQNEAQ. With V trimmed by 4 bases and J by 7 bases, 5 bases remained unmatched. This CDR3 region has 15 residues. CDR3: CASSSGQGLNSPLHF. Here the CDR3 DNA reads TGTGCCAGCAGCTCGGGACAGGGTCTGAATTCACCCCTCCACTTT.

This clone was detected once. This chain connects TRBV3-1 (or the pseudogene TRBV3-2) to TRBJ2-7; 12 bases map to TRBD2. Germline CDR1 and CDR2: LGHDT and YNNKEL (reference sequence). J was trimmed by 2 bases and V by 3 bases; bases with no gene match: 5. The CDR3 totals 16 residues. In DNA, the CDR3 is TGTGCCAGCAGCCAGACGACTAGCGGGGGCCCCTACGAGCAGTACTTC. The encoded protein is CASSQTTSGGPYEQYF.

V is TRBV1 and J is TRBJ1-2; the table calls TRBD1, which could not be checked here. TRBV1 is marked as a pseudogene. The CDR3 spans 15 residues. CDR3: CTSSQQTGLNYGYTF. Here the CDR3 DNA reads TGCACCAGCAGCCAACAGACAGGGCTCAACTATGGCTACACCTTC.

This rearrangement joins TRBV3-1 (or the pseudogene TRBV3-2) to TRBJ1-1; D call uncertain. Germline CDR1 and CDR2: LGHDT and YNNKEL (reference sequence). The CDR3 is 14 amino acids. Trimming shortened V by 2 bases and J by 2 bases, and 9 bases separated the two germline ends. Here the CDR3 DNA reads TGTGCCAGCAGCCAACATCTAATTAACACTGAAGCTTTCTTT. Translating it yields CASSQHLINTEAFF.

CDR3 coding DNA: TGTGCCAGCAGTCGGGACATTAGCTCACCCCTCCACTTT. This sequence encodes CASSRDISSPLHF. The chain has TRBV6-2 or TRBV6-3 and TRBJ1-6; D perhaps matches TRBD1 (6 bases). The CDR3 runs to 13 residues. The ends were cut back, 5 bases at V and 10 bases at J, with 12 bases in the middle. The germline V gene has CDR1 MNHEY and CDR2 SVGEGT.